The 20 T cell receptor beta chains below come from one sample, sequenced in a study of cytomegalovirus exposure and HLA in healthy donors. The data were produced by immunoSEQ multiplex PCR, yet TCRdb's version contains in-frame clones alone and is incomplete. The sample includes 250,000 to 400,000 clones, approximately 88% of them seen just once. Sequenced material: PBMCs. These TCRs come from a young man in good health and CMV-seronegative.

This chain connects TRBV5-6 to TRBJ2-7; perhaps TRBD1 as D (6 bases). The CDR3 loop spans 15 amino acids. V shed 3 bases and J shed 0 bases, with 13 bases lying between them. Per the germline V gene, CDR1 is SGHDT and CDR2 is YYEEEE. CDR3 coding DNA: TGTGCCAGCAGCTCGCCTTCAGGGGCCTCCTACGAGCAGTACTTC. Translation: CASSSPSGASYEQYF.

The rearrangement uses TRBV27 and TRBJ2-3; possibly TRBD1 for D (7 bases). This CDR3 region has 16 residues. With 7 bases removed from V and 2 bases from J, the gap between germline ends came to 19 bases. Germline-derived CDR1 and CDR2 are MNHEY and SMNVEV (reference sequence). Here the CDR3 reads CASTPYQGGSTDTQYF. CDR3 nucleotides: TGTGCCAGCACCCCTTATCAGGGGGGATCCACAGATACGCAGTATTTT.

CDR3 DNA sequence: TGTGCCAGCAGTGAAATGCGGACTATCAATCAGCCCCAGCATTTT. Its translation is CASSEMRTINQPQHF. The chain carries TRBV6-1 and TRBJ1-5, with unresolved D. CDR1 and CDR2 from the germline V gene are MNHNS and SASEGT. This CDR3 spans 15 amino acids. V was clipped by 2 bases and J by 3 bases, with 11 bases between them.

This clone was detected only a few times. Written as DNA, the CDR3 is TGCGCCAGCAGCCCGGGACAGGGACGCACTGAAGCTTTCTTT. Protein: CASSPGQGRTEAFF. This chain joins TRBV4-3 and TRBJ1-1, with TRBD1 matching over 9 bases. Germline V lookup: CDR1 LGHNA, CDR2 YSLEER. With V trimmed by 4 bases and J by 4 bases, 4 bases remained unmatched. The CDR3 contains 14 residues.

This clone occurred once. The rearrangement joins TRBV15 to TRBJ2-1; D gene uncertain. V was pared by 1 base and J by 7 bases, with 8 bases between. Looked up from germline, CDR1 is LNHNV and CDR2 is YYDKDF (reference sequence). CDR3 length: 13 amino acids. In DNA, the CDR3 is TGTGCCACCAGCAGAGGAAGCCTAAATGAGCAGTTCTTC. Residues: CATSRGSLNEQFF.

The chain has TRBV6-1 and TRBJ1-1; no clear D gene. Trimming removed 2 bases at V and 1 base at J, with 5 bases between. The V gene's germline CDR1 is MNHNS and CDR2 SASEGT. This CDR3 comprises 13 residues. The chain's CDR3 is CASSEFGNTEAFF. The CDR3 DNA reads TGTGCCAGCAGTGAATTCGGGAACACTGAAGCTTTCTTT.

The chain recombines TRBV6-1 with TRBJ1-1, with D tentatively TRBD1 (5 bases). The CDR3 loop spans 16 amino acids. In germline, CDR1 is MNHNS, CDR2 SASEGT. V lost 3 bases and J 10 bases, leaving 24 bases between the germline ends. As DNA, the CDR3 is TGTGCCAGCAGTGAGGCGACCCTTACAGGCATCGGTGCAGCTTTCTTT. Translation gives CASSEATLTGIGAAFF.

The gene calls are TRBV19 and TRBJ2-7; maybe TRBD1 (6 bases). V gave up 3 bases and J gave up 2 bases, with 11 bases separating them. From germline, CDR1 is LNHDA and CDR2 SQIVND (reference sequence). The CDR3 has 14 residues. This CDR3 reads CASSMNQGTYEQYF. DNA for the CDR3: TGTGCCAGTAGTATGAACCAGGGGACCTACGAGCAGTACTTC.

V is TRBV28 and J is TRBJ1-3, with TRBD1 matching over 8 bases. The CDR3 covers 14 residues. Trimming took 8 bases from V and 4 from J; bases not matched to a gene: 7. Looked up from germline, CDR1 is MDHEN and CDR2 is SYDVKM. The DNA for the CDR3 is TGTGCCAGCGGGACAGGCCTCCTCGGAAACACCATATATTTT. Amino acids: CASGTGLLGNTIYF. The full variable domain, rest sourced from reference TRBV28 and TRBJ1-3, is DVKVTQSSRYLVKRTGEKVFLECVQDMDHENMFWYRQDPGLGLRLIYFSYDVKMKEKGDIPEGYSVSREKKERFSLILESASTNQTSMYLCASGTGLLGNTIYFGEGSWLTVV.

This clone was observed a few times. The CDR3 loop is CASSSSGERTEAFF. The CDR3 nucleotides are TGTGCCAGCAGCTCAAGTGGGGAGCGCACTGAAGCTTTCTTT. V usage is TRBV9 and J usage is TRBJ1-1; D is unclear. Germline-derived CDR1 and CDR2 are SGDLS and YYNGEE. Trimming pared 4 bases from V and 4 bases from J, leaving 14 bases between. The CDR3 runs to 14 residues. The whole variable domain, remainder taken from reference TRBV9 and TRBJ1-1, is DSGVTQTPKHLITATGQRVTLRCSPRSGDLSVYWYQQSLDQGLQFLIQYYNGEERAKGNILERFSAQQFPDLHSELNLSSLELGDSALYFCASSSSGERTEAFFGQGTRLTVV.

This chain links TRBV19 with TRBJ1-6, with D unresolved. The V end lost 3 bases, the J end lost 0 bases, and 3 bases lay between the germline ends. The CDR3 length is 14 residues. Germline-derived CDR1 and CDR2 are LNHDA and SQIVND (reference sequence). The CDR3 spells CASSMSSYNSPLHF. The CDR3 nucleotides are TGTGCCAGTAGTATGAGCTCCTATAATTCACCCCTCCACTTT.

In its sample, this clone was seen a few times. The gene calls are TRBV9 and TRBJ2-1, with 7 bases identical to TRBD1. J was trimmed by 5 bases and V by 5 bases; bases with no gene match: 4. Germline V gene sequence: CDR1 SGDLS, CDR2 YYNGEE. The CDR3 runs to 13 residues. CDR3 protein: CASRGQIDNEQFF. CDR3 nucleotides: TGTGCCAGCAGGGGACAGATAGACAATGAGCAGTTCTTC.

The gene calls are TRBV5-1 and TRBJ1-1; 7 bases match TRBD1. After removal of 0 bases from V and 7 bases from J, the junction contained 3 bases not matched to a gene. CDR1 and CDR2 from the germline V gene are SGHRS and YFSETQ. This CDR3 contains 13 residues. For the CDR3, the DNA is TGCGCCAGCAGCTTGGCTTCAGGGGGTGAAGCTTTCTTT. It translates to CASSLASGGEAFF. The full variable domain, completed using reference TRBV5-1 and TRBJ1-1, is KAGVTQTPRYLIKTRGQQVTLSCSPISGHRSVSWYQQTPGQGLQFLFEYFSETQRNKGNFPGRFSGRQFSNSRSEMNVSTLELGDSALYLCASSLASGGEAFFGQGTRLTVV.

The chain employs TRBV4-3 and TRBJ2-7; a possible D gene is TRBD1 (5 bases). The V gene lost 4 bases and the J gene lost 4 bases, with 17 bases spanning the gap. The CDR3 totals 15 residues. In germline, CDR1 is LGHNA, CDR2 YSLEER. In nucleotides, the CDR3 is TGCGCCAGCAGCCCTCGGAATAGTAGGGGTTACGAGCAGTACTTC. Residues: CASSPRNSRGYEQYF.

The chain carries TRBV7-9 and TRBJ1-2; 7 positions agree with TRBD1. The CDR3 consists of 14 residues. Looked up from germline, CDR1 is SEHNR and CDR2 is FQNEAQ (reference sequence). After removal of 2 bases from V and 3 bases from J, the junction contained 3 bases not matched to a gene. CDR3 in amino acids: CASSLSQGDYGYTF. In nucleotides, the CDR3 is TGTGCCAGCAGCTTATCGCAGGGGGACTATGGCTACACCTTC.

The chain joins TRBV5-1 to TRBJ2-1; 8 bases are a match to TRBD1. Unmatched junction bases numbered 8, after V lost 4 bases and J lost 2 bases. The CDR3 loop spans 16 amino acids. Per the germline V gene, CDR1 is SGHRS and CDR2 is YFSETQ. The CDR3 reads CASSQPPGQAYNEQFF. The CDR3 nucleotides read TGCGCCAGCAGCCAGCCGCCGGGACAGGCCTACAATGAGCAGTTCTTC.

This chain connects TRBV7-2 to TRBJ2-1; 7 nucleotides match TRBD2. This CDR3 comprises 13 residues. Germline V lookup: CDR1 SGHTA, CDR2 FQGNSA. V lost 1 base and J lost 15; bases outside the gene matches: 9. CDR3 residues: CASSLEWGGLTFF. In nucleotides, the CDR3 is TGTGCCAGCAGCTTAGAGTGGGGGGGACTAACGTTCTTC.

The chain employs TRBV14 and TRBJ1-4; 9 bases fit TRBD1. The CDR3 runs 18 residues. The germline V gene encodes CDR1 SGHDN and CDR2 FVKESK. V shed 2 bases and J 5 bases; nucleotides not matched to a gene: 12. The CDR3 nucleotides read TGTGCCAGCAGCCAATCCCGGACAGGGGCGGCGGGGAATGAAAAACTGTTTTTT. It codes for CASSQSRTGAAGNEKLFF.

The J gene is TRBJ2-1, the V gene TRBV5-4, with 14 bases that match TRBD2. The CDR3 is 16 amino acids. Germline V gives CDR1 SGHNT, CDR2 YYREEE (reference sequence). V gave up 4 bases and J gave up 9 bases; unmatched junction bases: 9. CDR3 residues: CASSPPGTSGGTEQFF. The CDR3, as DNA: TGTGCCAGCAGCCCACCAGGGACTAGCGGGGGTACTGAGCAGTTCTTC.

The chain carries TRBV14 and TRBJ2-5, with D perhaps TRBD1 (5 bases). V was cut by 2 bases and J by 4 bases, with 17 bases left in between. Per germline, CDR1 SGHDN and CDR2 FVKESK. This CDR3 spans 16 amino acids. CDR3 nucleotides: TGTGCCAGCAGCCAACCCTCGGCAGGGTGGGGAGAGACCCAGTACTTC. This gives the protein CASSQPSAGWGETQYF.